Listed here are 5 T cell receptor beta chains from one sample, sequenced in a study of T cell responses to AZD1222 COVID-19 vaccine. The protocol was immunoSEQ multiplex PCR, while the TCRdb copy is restricted to in-frame clones and leaves out a portion. The repertoire includes some 31,000 clones, approximately 80% of them detected once, and about 4% sits in the top ten. Material: peripheral blood, obtained 28 days after the second AZD1222 dose. The receptors come from an adult who received the AZD1222 COVID-19 vaccine.

The chain has TRBV19 and TRBJ1-5; no firm D call. The V and J ends lost 2 bases and 7 bases respectively, with 9 bases between them. The CDR3 is made up of 13 amino acids. Germline V gene lookup returns CDR1 LNHDA and CDR2 SQIVND (reference sequence). The CDR3 DNA reads TGTGCCAGTAGTATAATAGGGCTACAGCCCCAGCATTTT. Its translation is CASSIIGLQPQHF.

This chain connects TRBV7-3 to TRBJ2-1; 11 bases match TRBD2. With V trimmed by 5 bases and J by 7 bases, 7 bases remained unmatched. This CDR3 is built from 15 residues. The germline V gene encodes CDR1 SGHTA and CDR2 FQGTGA. Here the CDR3 DNA reads TGTGCCAGCAGCCCCCCCGGACTAGCGGGTAATGAGCAGTTCTTC. Translated, it gives CASSPPGLAGNEQFF.

The rearrangement links TRBV29-1 to TRBJ2-7; D is ambiguous. CDR1 and CDR2 (germline): SQVTM, ANQGSEA. Trimming removed 0 bases from V and 1 base from J, with 7 bases in between. The CDR3 extends over 13 amino acids. The CDR3 coding sequence is TGCAGCGTTGAAGAGACTGTGTCCTACGAGCAGTACTTC. It specifies CSVEETVSYEQYF.

This clone is a singleton in its sample. The chain couples TRBV6-2 or TRBV6-3 to TRBJ2-5; tentatively, D is TRBD1 or TRBD2 (6 bases each). The CDR3 covers 16 residues. V was trimmed by 0 bases and J by 2 bases, leaving 13 bases between them. Germline assignment: CDR1 MNHEY and CDR2 SVGEGT. This CDR3 reads CASSYSPGAQQETQYF. The DNA for the CDR3 is TGTGCCAGCAGTTACTCACCGGGGGCCCAACAAGAGACCCAGTACTTC.

The count of this clone is one. The chain links TRBV27 to TRBJ2-1; 7 bases match TRBD2. Looked up from germline, CDR1 is MNHEY and CDR2 is SMNVEV (reference sequence). The CDR3 spans 12 residues. The V and J ends lost 11 bases and 3 bases, in that order; junction bases with no gene match: 4. The CDR3, as DNA: TGTGCCTCAGGGACTAACTACAATGAGCAGTTCTTC. This translates into CASGTNYNEQFF.